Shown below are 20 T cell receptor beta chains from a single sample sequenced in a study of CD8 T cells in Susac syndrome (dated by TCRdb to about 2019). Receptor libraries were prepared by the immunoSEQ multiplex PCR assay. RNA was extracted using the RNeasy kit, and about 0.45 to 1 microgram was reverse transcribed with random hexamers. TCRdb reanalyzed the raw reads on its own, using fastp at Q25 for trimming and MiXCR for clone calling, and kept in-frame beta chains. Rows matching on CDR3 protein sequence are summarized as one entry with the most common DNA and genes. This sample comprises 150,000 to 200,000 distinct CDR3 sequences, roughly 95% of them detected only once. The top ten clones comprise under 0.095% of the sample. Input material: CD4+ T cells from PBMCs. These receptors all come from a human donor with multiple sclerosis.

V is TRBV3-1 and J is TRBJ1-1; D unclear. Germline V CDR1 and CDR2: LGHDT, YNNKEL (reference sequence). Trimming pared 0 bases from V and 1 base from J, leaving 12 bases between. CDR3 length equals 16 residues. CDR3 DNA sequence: TGTGCCAGCAGCCAAGATCTTGGGTTCAGGAACACTGAAGCTTTCTTT. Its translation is CASSQDLGFRNTEAFF.

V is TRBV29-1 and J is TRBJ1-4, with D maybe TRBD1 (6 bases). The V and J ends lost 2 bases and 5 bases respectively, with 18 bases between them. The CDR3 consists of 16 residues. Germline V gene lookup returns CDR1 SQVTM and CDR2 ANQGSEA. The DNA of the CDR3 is TGCAGCGTTGAACCCTCGCCCTACAGGGAGAATGAAAAACTGTTTTTT. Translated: CSVEPSPYRENEKLFF.

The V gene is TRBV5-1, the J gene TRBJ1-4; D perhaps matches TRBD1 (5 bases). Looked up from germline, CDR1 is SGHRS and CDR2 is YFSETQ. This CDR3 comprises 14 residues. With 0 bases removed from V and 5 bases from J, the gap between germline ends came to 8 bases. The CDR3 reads CASSLETANEKLFF. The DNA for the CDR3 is TGCGCCAGCAGCTTGGAGACAGCGAATGAAAAACTGTTTTTT.

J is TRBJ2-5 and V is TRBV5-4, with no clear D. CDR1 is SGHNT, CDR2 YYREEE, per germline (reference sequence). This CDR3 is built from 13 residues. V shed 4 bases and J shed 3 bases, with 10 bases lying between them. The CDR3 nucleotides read TGTGCCAGCAGCCGGGCTTACGAAGAGACCCAGTACTTC. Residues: CASSRAYEETQYF.

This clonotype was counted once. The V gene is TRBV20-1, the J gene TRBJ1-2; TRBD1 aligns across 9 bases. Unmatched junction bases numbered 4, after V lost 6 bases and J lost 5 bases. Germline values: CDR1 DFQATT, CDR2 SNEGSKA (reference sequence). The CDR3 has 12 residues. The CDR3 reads CSARDRVYGYTF. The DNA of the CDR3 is TGCAGTGCCCGGGACAGGGTATATGGCTACACCTTC.

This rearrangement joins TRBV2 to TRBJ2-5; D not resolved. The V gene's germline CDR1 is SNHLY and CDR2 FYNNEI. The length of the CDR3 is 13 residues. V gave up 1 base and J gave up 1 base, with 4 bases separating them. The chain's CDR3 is CASSEGGQETQYF. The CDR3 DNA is TGTGCCAGCAGTGAAGGCGGCCAAGAGACCCAGTACTTC.

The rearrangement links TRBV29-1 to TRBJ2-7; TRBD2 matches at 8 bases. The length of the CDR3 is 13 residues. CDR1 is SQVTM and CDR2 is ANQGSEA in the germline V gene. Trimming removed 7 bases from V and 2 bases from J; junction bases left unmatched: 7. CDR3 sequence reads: CSAAGGDTYEQYF. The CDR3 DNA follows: TGCAGCGCCGCGGGAGGTGATACCTACGAGCAGTACTTC.

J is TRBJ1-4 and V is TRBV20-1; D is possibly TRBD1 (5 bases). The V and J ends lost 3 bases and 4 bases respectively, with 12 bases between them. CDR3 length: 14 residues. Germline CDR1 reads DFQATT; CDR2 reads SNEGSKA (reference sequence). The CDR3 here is CSASRGQFNEKLFF. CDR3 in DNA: TGCAGTGCTAGTAGGGGCCAGTTTAATGAAAAACTGTTTTTT.

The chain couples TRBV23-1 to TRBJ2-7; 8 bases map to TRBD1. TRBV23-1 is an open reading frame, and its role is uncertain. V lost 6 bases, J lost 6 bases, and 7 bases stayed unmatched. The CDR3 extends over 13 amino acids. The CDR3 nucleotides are TGCGCCAGCAGAAACAGGGGGATATGCGAGCAGTACTTC. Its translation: CASRNRGICEQYF.

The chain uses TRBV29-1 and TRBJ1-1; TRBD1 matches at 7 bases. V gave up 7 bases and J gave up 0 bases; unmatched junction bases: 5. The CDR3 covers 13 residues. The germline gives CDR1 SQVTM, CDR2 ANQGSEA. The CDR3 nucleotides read TGCAGCGCCTCGACAGGGATGAACACTGAAGCTTTCTTT. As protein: CSASTGMNTEAFF.

The CDR3, as DNA: TGCAGTGCTAGAGATCGCGGGAGGGTGAACAATCAGCCCCAGCATTTT. It specifies CSARDRGRVNNQPQHF. This sequence joins TRBV20-1 and TRBJ1-5, with D hard to call. V was pared by 0 bases and J by 3 bases, with 15 bases between. Germline V CDR1 and CDR2: DFQATT, SNEGSKA (reference sequence). The CDR3 extends over 16 amino acids.

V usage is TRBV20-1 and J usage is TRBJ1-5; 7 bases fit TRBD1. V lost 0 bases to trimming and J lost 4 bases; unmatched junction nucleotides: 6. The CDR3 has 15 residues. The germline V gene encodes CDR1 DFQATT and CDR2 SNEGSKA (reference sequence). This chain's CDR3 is CSARDLQGVNQPQHF. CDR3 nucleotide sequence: TGCAGTGCTAGAGATTTGCAGGGGGTAAATCAGCCCCAGCATTTT.

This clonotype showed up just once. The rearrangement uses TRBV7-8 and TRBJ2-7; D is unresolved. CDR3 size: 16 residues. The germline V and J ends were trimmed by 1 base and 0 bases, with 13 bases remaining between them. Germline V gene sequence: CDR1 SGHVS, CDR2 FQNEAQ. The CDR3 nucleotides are TGTGCCAGCAGCTTAGTCGTAGGTCTTAGCTCCTACGAGCAGTACTTC. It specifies CASSLVVGLSSYEQYF.

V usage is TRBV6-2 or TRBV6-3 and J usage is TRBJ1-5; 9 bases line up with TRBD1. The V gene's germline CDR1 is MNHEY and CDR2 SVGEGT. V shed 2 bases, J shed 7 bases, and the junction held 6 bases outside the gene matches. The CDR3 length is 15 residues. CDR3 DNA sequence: TGTGCCAGCAGTTACCCGGGACAGGGTGGACAGCCCCAGCATTTT. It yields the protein CASSYPGQGGQPQHF.

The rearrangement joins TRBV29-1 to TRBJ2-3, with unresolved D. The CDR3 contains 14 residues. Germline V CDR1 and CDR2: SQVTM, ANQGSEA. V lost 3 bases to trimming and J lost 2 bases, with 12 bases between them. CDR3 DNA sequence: TGCAGCGTTGATTTGGGCCCGGCCACAGATACGCAGTATTTT. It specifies CSVDLGPATDTQYF.

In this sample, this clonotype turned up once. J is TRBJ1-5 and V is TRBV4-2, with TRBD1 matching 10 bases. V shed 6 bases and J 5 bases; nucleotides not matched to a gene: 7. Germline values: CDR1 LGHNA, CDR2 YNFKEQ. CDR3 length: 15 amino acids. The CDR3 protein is CASSPGTGVHQPQHF. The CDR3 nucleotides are TGTGCCAGCAGTCCCGGGACAGGGGTGCATCAGCCCCAGCATTTT.

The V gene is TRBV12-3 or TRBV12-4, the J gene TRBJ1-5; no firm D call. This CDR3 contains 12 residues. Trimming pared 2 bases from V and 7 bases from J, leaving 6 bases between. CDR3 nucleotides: TGTGCCAGCAGTTTACCGGGGCAGCCCCAGCATTTT. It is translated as CASSLPGQPQHF.

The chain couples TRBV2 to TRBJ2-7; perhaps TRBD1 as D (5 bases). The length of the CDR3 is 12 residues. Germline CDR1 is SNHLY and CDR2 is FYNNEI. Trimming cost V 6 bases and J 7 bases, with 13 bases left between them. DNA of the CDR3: TGTGCCAGCAGAAGCGACAGTAGGGAGCAGTACTTC. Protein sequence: CASRSDSREQYF.

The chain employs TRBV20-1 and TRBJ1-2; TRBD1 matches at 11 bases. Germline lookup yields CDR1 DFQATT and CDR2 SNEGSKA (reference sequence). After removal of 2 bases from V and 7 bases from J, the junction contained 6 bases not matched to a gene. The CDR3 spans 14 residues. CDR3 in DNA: TGCAGTGCTAGACGGACAGGGGGCAATTTTGGCTACACCTTC. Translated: CSARRTGGNFGYTF.

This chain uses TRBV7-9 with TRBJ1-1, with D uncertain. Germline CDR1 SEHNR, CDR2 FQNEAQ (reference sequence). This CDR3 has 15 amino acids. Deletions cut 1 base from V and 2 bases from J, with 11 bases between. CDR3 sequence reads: CASSLEGLANTEAFF. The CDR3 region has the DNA TGTGCCAGCAGCTTAGAGGGATTGGCAAACACTGAAGCTTTCTTT.